The 24 T cell receptor beta chains below were found in one sample sequenced in a study of T cell responses to AZD1222 COVID-19 vaccine. Profiled with immunoSEQ multiplex PCR; TCRdb holds only in-frame clones, not every one. There are about 35,000 clones in the sample; about 86% occur only once, and approximately 6.6% lies in the top ten. The material sequenced was peripheral blood, taken on day 0 of AZD1222 vaccination. The source is an adult in good health.

This sequence joins TRBV30 and TRBJ1-3, with D perhaps TRBD1 (5 bases). The germline CDR1 and CDR2 sequences are GTSNPN and SVGIG (reference sequence). CDR3 size: 14 residues. Trimming stripped 3 bases from V and 2 bases from J, with 11 bases between. The CDR3 region is CAWSRGAAGNTIYF. The CDR3, as DNA: TGTGCCTGGAGCAGAGGGGCAGCTGGAAACACCATATATTTT.

This clone was picked up one time. This sequence joins TRBV12-1 and TRBJ2-2; the table assigns TRBD2, which was not confirmed against the DNA. TRBV12-1 is a pseudogene segment. This CDR3 has 17 residues. CDR3 nucleotide sequence: TGTGCCAGCAGCTTTCGGCTAGCGGGGGGGAACACCGGGGAGCTGTTTTTT. Translated, it gives CASSFRLAGGNTGELFF.

The V call is TRBV10-2, the J call TRBJ1-5, with D possibly being TRBD1 (6 bases). In germline, CDR1 is WSHSY, CDR2 SAAADI. Deletions cut 8 bases from V and 0 bases from J, with 17 bases between. The CDR3 has 16 residues. The CDR3 protein is CASGTPGHTSNQPQHF. The CDR3 bases are TGCGCCAGCGGAACACCGGGACACACTAGCAATCAGCCCCAGCATTTT.

V usage is TRBV4-1 and J usage is TRBJ1-4; tentatively, D is TRBD1 (6 bases). There are 21 residues in the CDR3. CDR1 MGHRA and CDR2 YSYEKL come from the germline V gene. V lost 1 base to trimming and J lost 0 bases, with 24 bases between them. The CDR3 region is CASSQGPPGQGLPSTNEKLFF. DNA of the CDR3: TGCGCCAGCAGCCAAGGCCCCCCCGGGCAGGGGCTCCCATCAACTAATGAAAAACTGTTTTTT.

The genes are TRBV28 and TRBJ1-1, with a tentative D call TRBD1 (6 bases). Per germline, CDR1 MDHEN and CDR2 SYDVKM. This CDR3 is 16 amino acids long. The V gene lost 6 bases and the J gene lost 3 bases, with 20 bases spanning the gap. CDR3 amino acids: CASRGSTGPRDTEAFF. As DNA, the CDR3 is TGTGCCAGCAGGGGATCCACAGGGCCCAGGGACACTGAAGCTTTCTTT.

The chain has TRBV28 and TRBJ1-2; TRBD1 matches 11 bases. The CDR3 loop spans 16 amino acids. V shed 8 bases, J shed 2 bases, and the junction held 10 bases outside the gene matches. The germline V gene has CDR1 MDHEN and CDR2 SYDVKM. The CDR3 is CASGSLRDRGNYGYTF. CDR3 DNA sequence: TGTGCCAGCGGCAGCCTCCGGGACAGGGGGAACTATGGCTACACCTTC.

This clone was recorded once. This rearrangement joins TRBV3-1 (or the pseudogene TRBV3-2) to TRBJ2-7; D is uncertain. The V end lost 1 base, the J end lost 4 bases, and 14 bases lay between the germline ends. Germline CDR1 is LGHDT and CDR2 is YNNKEL (reference sequence). The CDR3 loop spans 15 amino acids. CDR3 nucleotide sequence: TGTGCCAGCAGCCAAGGGCGCCTAGTACGGTACGAGCAGTACTTC. Protein: CASSQGRLVRYEQYF.

This rearrangement joins TRBV7-3 to TRBJ1-6, with unresolved D. The V and J ends lost 2 bases and 8 bases respectively, with 22 bases between them. Germline values: CDR1 SGHTA, CDR2 FQGTGA. The CDR3 totals 18 residues. CDR3 sequence: CASSLFYLLTFCYSPLHF. The CDR3 DNA reads TGTGCCAGCAGCTTATTCTATCTCTTGACATTTTGTTATTCACCCCTCCACTTT.

In nucleotides, the CDR3 is TGCAGAACCGGGACAAACGAGGGAGCTTTCTTT. The encoded protein is CRTGTNEGAFF. The chain joins TRBV20-1 to TRBJ1-1; D possibly corresponds to TRBD1 (6 bases). The CDR3 is 11 amino acids. In germline, CDR1 is DFQATT, CDR2 SNEGSKA (reference sequence).

There are a few counts of this clone. The rearrangement joins TRBV27 to TRBJ2-4; possibly TRBD2 for D (6 bases). V was pared by 5 bases and J by 8 bases, with 19 bases between. This CDR3 spans 15 amino acids. Germline lookup yields CDR1 MNHEY and CDR2 SMNVEV (reference sequence). The CDR3 DNA reads TGTGCCAGCAGTCCGGAGGGGACGTGGGTAGACATTCAGTACTTC. It specifies CASSPEGTWVDIQYF.

The rearrangement uses TRBV6-5 and TRBJ2-3; TRBD2 matches 7 bases. Trimming removed 8 bases from V and 0 bases from J; junction bases left unmatched: 5. There are 14 residues in the CDR3. Germline loops: CDR1 MNHEY, CDR2 SVGAGI. The CDR3: CASGRTRSTDTQYF. The CDR3 DNA is TGTGCCAGCGGCAGGACTAGGAGCACAGATACGCAGTATTTT.

The rearrangement uses TRBV7-2 and TRBJ2-3, with no clear D. V dropped 1 base and J dropped 5 bases, with 7 bases sitting between them. The CDR3 sequence is 13 residues long. In germline, CDR1 is SGHTA, CDR2 FQGNSA. CDR3 nucleotides: TGTGCCAGCAGCTTAGGGGTGAAAGATACGCAGTATTTT. Protein product: CASSLGVKDTQYF.

The chain combines TRBV7-2 with TRBJ2-2; a weak D match, TRBD1 (5 bases). This CDR3 has 16 amino acids. Germline V gene lookup returns CDR1 SGHTA and CDR2 FQGNSA. V lost 4 bases and J lost 0, with 12 bases in between. The DNA for the CDR3 is TGTGCCAGCAGCTCCAGGGCACAGGCGAACACCGGGGAGCTGTTTTTT. Protein sequence: CASSSRAQANTGELFF.

Turning to this clone: One end of the junction does not line up with germline, which may come from a read error. The V call is TRBV28, the J call TRBJ1-2; 12 nucleotides agree with TRBD1. Germline loops: CDR1 MDHEN, CDR2 SYDVKM. The CDR3 loop spans 13 amino acids. The CDR3 DNA reads as TGTGCCAGCAGCTCACCCGGGACAGGGGGCTCCACCTTC. This codes for CASSSPGTGGSTF.

The rearrangement links TRBV4-1 to TRBJ1-1; D is unresolved. There are 13 residues in the CDR3. With 2 bases removed from V and 1 base from J, the gap between germline ends came to 5 bases. CDR1 is MGHRA, CDR2 YSYEKL, per germline. CDR3 amino acids: CASSQRQNTEAFF. CDR3 DNA sequence: TGCGCCAGCAGCCAAAGGCAGAACACTGAAGCTTTCTTT.

The chain employs TRBV28 and TRBJ1-6; D not resolved. The length of the CDR3 is 15 residues. CDR1 MDHEN and CDR2 SYDVKM come from the germline V gene. V was pared by 3 bases and J by 0 bases, with 6 bases between. The CDR3 loop is CASSFTGSYNSPLHF. The CDR3 DNA reads TGTGCCAGCAGTTTTACGGGCTCCTATAATTCACCCCTCCACTTT. The complete variable domain, with remaining parts taken from reference TRBV28 and TRBJ1-6, reads DVKVTQSSRYLVKRTGEKVFLECVQDMDHENMFWYRQDPGLGLRLIYFSYDVKMKEKGDIPEGYSVSREKKERFSLILESASTNQTSMYLCASSFTGSYNSPLHFGNGTRLTVT.

This rearrangement joins TRBV6-5 to TRBJ2-5; maybe TRBD1 (6 bases). Germline V gene sequence: CDR1 MNHEY, CDR2 SVGAGI. The V end was cut by 6 bases, the J end by 5 bases, with 13 bases between. There are 13 residues in the CDR3. CDR3 DNA: TGTGCCAGCAGGAAGGTCAGGGGTGAGACCCAGTACTTC. It translates to CASRKVRGETQYF.

The rearrangement uses TRBV5-6 and TRBJ2-7, with 16 bases matching TRBD2. Trimming took 1 base from V and 4 from J; bases not matched to a gene: 11. The V gene's germline CDR1 is SGHDT and CDR2 YYEEEE. The CDR3 extends over 19 amino acids. CDR3 loop: CASSLSYTGLAGGPYEQYF. CDR3 DNA sequence: TGTGCCAGCAGCTTGTCCTACACGGGACTAGCGGGAGGGCCTTACGAGCAGTACTTC.

This clone was detected only a few times. The sample has other DNA sequences that encode this CDR3 too. This chain uses TRBV28 with TRBJ1-5; no clear D gene. Trimming left V 2 bases short and J 0 bases short, with 2 bases between. Germline V lookup: CDR1 MDHEN, CDR2 SYDVKM. This CDR3 is 13 amino acids long. The CDR3: CASSLDSNQPQHF. CDR3 DNA sequence: TGTGCCAGCAGTTTAGATAGCAATCAGCCCCAGCATTTT.

This chain joins TRBV4-1 and TRBJ1-2; 7 positions agree with TRBD1. The junction had 13 bases not matched to a gene; V was cut back by 1 base and J by 8 bases. The CDR3 covers 16 residues. Germline assignment: CDR1 MGHRA and CDR2 YSYEKL. In DNA, the CDR3 is TGCGCCAGCAGCCAAGGACCTCAGGGGGAGGCTAGGGGCTACACCTTC. It yields the protein CASSQGPQGEARGYTF.

The J gene is TRBJ1-6, the V gene TRBV4-1; unclear D gene. The germline V gene has CDR1 MGHRA and CDR2 YSYEKL. The CDR3 has 15 amino acids. The germline V and J ends were trimmed by 4 bases and 7 bases, with 14 bases remaining between them. CDR3 region: CASSPPLSINSPLHF. CDR3 DNA sequence: TGCGCCAGCAGCCCTCCATTGTCAATAAATTCACCCCTCCACTTT.

The rearrangement uses TRBV7-2 and TRBJ1-3, with 7 bases matching TRBD1. The CDR3 has 15 amino acids. V gave up 3 bases and J gave up 4 bases; unmatched junction bases: 6. Germline V gene sequence: CDR1 SGHTA, CDR2 FQGNSA. The CDR3 here is CASSLQTGPGNTIYF. The CDR3 DNA is TGTGCCAGCAGCTTGCAGACAGGGCCCGGAAACACCATATATTTT.

This sequence joins TRBV11-3 and TRBJ2-1, with 7 nucleotides matching TRBD1. Trimming cost V 4 bases and J 1 base; bases outside gene matches: 4. There are 15 residues in the CDR3. Per the germline V gene, CDR1 is SGHNT and CDR2 is YENEEA. In DNA form, the CDR3 reads TGTGCCAGCAGCTCCAGACAGGGATCCTACAATGAGCAGTTCTTC. Amino acid sequence: CASSSRQGSYNEQFF.

The chain carries TRBV2 and TRBJ2-7, with D uncertain. Trimming took 2 bases from V and 5 from J, leaving 7 bases between them. There are 12 residues in the CDR3. Germline assignment: CDR1 SNHLY and CDR2 FYNNEI. The CDR3: CASSESGNEQYF. As DNA, the CDR3 is TGTGCCAGCAGTGAATCGGGCAACGAGCAGTACTTC.